A selection of T cell receptor beta chains follows, all from one sample in a study of regulatory T cells in long-lasting Graves disease. Via MiXCR, TCRdb re-called the multiplex PCR reads, giving one row per CDR3 protein. The table shows about 240,000 distinct CDR3 sequences, with 20% occurring only once. The source material was peripheral blood mononuclear cells (PBMCs), sampled at new diagnosis, from a patient treated with antithyroid drugs. These receptors were taken from a female donor with Graves disease. CDR3s include the opening cysteine and the closing phenylalanine or tryptophan. Rows may omit the clone size; those that give it use once, few, many or a size class.

size	length	V	CDR3
many	14	TRBV20-1	CSAEGASGGGAQYF
many	14	TRBV20-1	CSAKDVAGSEKLFF
many	15	TRBV6-1	CASRTDRILQETQYF
many	16	TRBV3-1	CASSQDPGLAGDTQYF
.	18	TRBV7-9	CASSSERQGASLGYIQYF
many	14	TRBV29-1	CSVGLGLAADTQYF
many	14	TRBV6-5	CASSYTLGQRGYTF
few	14	TRBV6-9	CASSYRAPDQPQHF
.	9	TRBV20-1	CSAPGGYTF
many	11	TRBV5-1	CASRQTYEQYF
many	14	TRBV18	CASSSTESNQPQHF
.	14	TRBV20-1	CSASLDATNEKLFF
.	15	TRBV10-3	CAISGGSPRDSPLHF
many	16	TRBV28	CASSSSSGRGGNEQFF
many	11	TRBV2	CASSGHYEQYF
many	13	TRBV18	CASSPPSPETQYF
many	13	TRBV4-2	CASSQSNWETQYF
many	16	TRBV27	CASSPRQGTGNTEAFF
.	19	TRBV5-1	CASSLVVPGGVSSYNEQFF
many	14	TRBV5-1	CASRSTRERTEAFF
.	16	TRBV10-3	CAISERQGPLQDTQYF
once	15	TRBV28	CASSLGQGARTEAFF
many	12	TRBV7-9	CASREGGETQYF
many	15	TRBV9	CASSVGLGAYTEAFF
.	15	TRBV6-5	CASSYSTQQNTEAFF
many	12	TRBV28	CASGALNTEAFF
few	15	TRBV6-2/TRBV6-3	CASKLTEGRGEPQYF
few	12	TRBV3-1	CASSQVHGGYTF
many	15	TRBV7-2	CASSQRTGGTDTQYF
.	18	TRBV19	CASSISAVLNSNGNEQFF
.	13	TRBV5-4	CASSPGTAETQYF
many	14	TRBV28	CASSLFLPGQGEFF
many	12	TRBV11-2	CASSRKDGELFF
many	15	TRBV29-1	CSVDGRSGPTDTQYF
many	16	TRBV11-2	CASSWGQGARTDTQYF
few	16	TRBV5-6	CASSRQGAQGYNEQFF
many	13	TRBV11-2	CASSDPEYNEQFF
many	17	TRBV7-9	CASSPLGLATGRETQYF